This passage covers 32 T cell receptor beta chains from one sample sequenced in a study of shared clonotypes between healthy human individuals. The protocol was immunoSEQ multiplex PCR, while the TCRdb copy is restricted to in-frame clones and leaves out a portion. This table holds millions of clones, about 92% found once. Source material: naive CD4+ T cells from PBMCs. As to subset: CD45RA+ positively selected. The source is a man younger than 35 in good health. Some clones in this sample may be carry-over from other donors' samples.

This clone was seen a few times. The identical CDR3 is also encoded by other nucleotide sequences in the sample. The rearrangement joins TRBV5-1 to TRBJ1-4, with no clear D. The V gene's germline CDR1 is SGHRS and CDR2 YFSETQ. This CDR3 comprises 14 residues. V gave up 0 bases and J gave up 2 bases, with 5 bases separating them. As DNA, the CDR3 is TGCGCCAGCAGCTTGGTGGGGACTAATGAAAAACTGTTTTTT. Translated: CASSLVGTNEKLFF.

This CDR3 reads CAISESGMPPEAFF. CDR3 in DNA: TGTGCCATCAGTGAGTCTGGAATGCCCCCTGAAGCTTTCTTT. This rearrangement joins TRBV10-3 to TRBJ1-1; no definite D call. This CDR3 comprises 14 residues. The germline V and J ends were trimmed by 0 bases and 6 bases, with 11 bases remaining between them. Germline CDR1 and CDR2: ENHRY and SYGVKD.

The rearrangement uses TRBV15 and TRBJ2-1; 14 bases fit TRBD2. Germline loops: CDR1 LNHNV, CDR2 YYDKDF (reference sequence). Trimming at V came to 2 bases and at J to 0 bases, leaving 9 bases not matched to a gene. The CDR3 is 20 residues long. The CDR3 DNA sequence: TGTGCCACCAGCAGATCCCTGGGACTAGCGGGAGACCTCTCCTACAATGAGCAGTTCTTC. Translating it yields CATSRSLGLAGDLSYNEQFF.

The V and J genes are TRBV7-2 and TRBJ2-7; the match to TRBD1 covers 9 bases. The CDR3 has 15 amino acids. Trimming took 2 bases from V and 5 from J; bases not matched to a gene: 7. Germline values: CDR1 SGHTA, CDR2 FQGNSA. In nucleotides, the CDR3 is TGTGCCAGCAGCTTAATGGGACAGGGTCTCGACGAGCAGTACTTC. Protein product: CASSLMGQGLDEQYF. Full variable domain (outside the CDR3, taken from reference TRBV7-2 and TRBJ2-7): GAGVSQSPSNKVTEKGKDVELRCDPISGHTALYWYRQSLGQGLEFLIYFQGNSAPDKSGLPSDRFSAERTGGSVSTLTIQRTQQEDSAVYLCASSLMGQGLDEQYFGPGTRLTVT.

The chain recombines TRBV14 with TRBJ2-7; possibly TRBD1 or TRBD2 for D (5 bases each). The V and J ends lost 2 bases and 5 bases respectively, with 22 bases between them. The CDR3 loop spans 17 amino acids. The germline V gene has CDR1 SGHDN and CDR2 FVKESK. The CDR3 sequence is CASSQRITPGRIHEQYF. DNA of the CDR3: TGTGCCAGCAGCCAAAGAATAACTCCAGGGAGAATTCACGAGCAGTACTTC.

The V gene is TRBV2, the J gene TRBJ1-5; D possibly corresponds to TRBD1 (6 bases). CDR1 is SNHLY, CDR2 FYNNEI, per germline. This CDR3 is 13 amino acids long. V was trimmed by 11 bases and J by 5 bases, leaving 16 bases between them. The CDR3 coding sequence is TGTGCCGCGCAAGGGGGAATTCATCAGCCCCAGCATTTT. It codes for CAAQGGIHQPQHF.

This chain's CDR3 is CASSLRTSGRTSYNEQFF. CDR3 in DNA: TGTGCCAGCAGTTTGAGGACTAGCGGGAGGACCTCCTACAATGAGCAGTTCTTC. V and J are TRBV27 and TRBJ2-1; 14 bases line up with TRBD2. CDR1 and CDR2 (germline): MNHEY, SMNVEV (reference sequence). Germline trimming cut 3 bases from V and 0 bases from J; bases unmatched to any gene: 4. CDR3 length equals 18 residues.

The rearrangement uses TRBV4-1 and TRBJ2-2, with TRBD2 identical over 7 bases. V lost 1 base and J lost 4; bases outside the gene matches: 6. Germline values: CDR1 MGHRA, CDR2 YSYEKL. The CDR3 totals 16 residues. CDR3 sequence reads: CASSQGGRGSTGELFF. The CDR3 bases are TGCGCCAGCAGCCAAGGAGGGCGGGGGAGCACCGGGGAGCTGTTTTTT.

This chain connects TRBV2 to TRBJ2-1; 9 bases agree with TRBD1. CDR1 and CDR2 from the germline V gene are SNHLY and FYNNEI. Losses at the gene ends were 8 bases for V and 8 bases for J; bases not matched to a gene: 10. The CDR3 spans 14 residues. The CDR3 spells CASPGQGALYEQFF. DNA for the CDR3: TGTGCCAGCCCGGGACAGGGAGCTCTCTATGAGCAGTTCTTC.

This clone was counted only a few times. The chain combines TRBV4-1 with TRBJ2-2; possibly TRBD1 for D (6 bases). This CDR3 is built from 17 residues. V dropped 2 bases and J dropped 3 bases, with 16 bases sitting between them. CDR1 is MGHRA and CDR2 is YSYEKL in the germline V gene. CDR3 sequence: CASSQPPGTPYTGELFF. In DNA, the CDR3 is TGCGCCAGCAGCCAACCGCCCGGGACACCTTACACCGGGGAGCTGTTTTTT.

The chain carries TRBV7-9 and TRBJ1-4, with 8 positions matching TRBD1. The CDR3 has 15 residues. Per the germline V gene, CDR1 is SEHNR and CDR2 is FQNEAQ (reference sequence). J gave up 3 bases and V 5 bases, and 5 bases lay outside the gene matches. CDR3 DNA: TGTGCCAGCAGCCCAGGGGGCCTTGCTAATGAAAAACTGTTTTTT. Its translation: CASSPGGLANEKLFF.

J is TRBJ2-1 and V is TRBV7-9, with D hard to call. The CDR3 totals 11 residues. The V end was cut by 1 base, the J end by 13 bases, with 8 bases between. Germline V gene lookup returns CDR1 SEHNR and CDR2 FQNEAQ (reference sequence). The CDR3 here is CASSLGMSQFF. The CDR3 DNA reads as TGTGCCAGCAGCTTAGGGATGAGCCAGTTCTTC. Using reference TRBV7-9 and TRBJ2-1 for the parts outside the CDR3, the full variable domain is DTGVSQNPRHKITKRGQNVTFRCDPISEHNRLYWYRQTLGQGPEFLTYFQNEAQLEKSRLLSDRFSAERPKGSFSTLEIQRTEQGDSAMYLCASSLGMSQFFGPGTRLTVL.

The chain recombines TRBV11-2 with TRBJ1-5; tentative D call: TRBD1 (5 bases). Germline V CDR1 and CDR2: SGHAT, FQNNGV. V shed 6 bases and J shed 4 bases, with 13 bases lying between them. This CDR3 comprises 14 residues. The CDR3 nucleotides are TGTGCCAGCAGTAAAGCGGGGGGAAATCAGCCCCAGCATTTT. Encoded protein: CASSKAGGNQPQHF. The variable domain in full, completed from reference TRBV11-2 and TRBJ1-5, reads EAGVAQSPRYKIIEKRQSVAFWCNPISGHATLYWYQQILGQGPKLLIQFQNNGVVDDSQLPKDRFSAERLKGVDSTLKIQPAKLEDSAVYLCASSKAGGNQPQHFGDGTRLSIL.

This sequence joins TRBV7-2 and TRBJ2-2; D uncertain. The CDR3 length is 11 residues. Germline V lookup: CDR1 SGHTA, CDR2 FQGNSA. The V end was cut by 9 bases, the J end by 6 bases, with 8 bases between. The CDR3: CASKDPGELFF. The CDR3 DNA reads TGTGCCAGTAAGGACCCCGGGGAGCTGTTTTTT.

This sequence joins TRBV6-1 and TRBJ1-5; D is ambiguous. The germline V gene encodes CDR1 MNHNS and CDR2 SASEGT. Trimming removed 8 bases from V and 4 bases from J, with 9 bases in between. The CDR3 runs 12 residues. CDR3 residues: CASSTLNQPQHF. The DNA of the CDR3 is TGTGCCAGCTCTACCTTAAATCAGCCCCAGCATTTT.

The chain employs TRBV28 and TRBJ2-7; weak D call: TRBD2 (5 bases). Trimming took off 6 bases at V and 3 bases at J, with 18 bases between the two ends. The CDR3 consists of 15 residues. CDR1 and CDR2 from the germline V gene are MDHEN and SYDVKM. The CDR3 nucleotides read TGTGCCAGCAGCCCTTCGACTACTGGGGACTACGAGCAGTACTTC. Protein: CASSPSTTGDYEQYF.

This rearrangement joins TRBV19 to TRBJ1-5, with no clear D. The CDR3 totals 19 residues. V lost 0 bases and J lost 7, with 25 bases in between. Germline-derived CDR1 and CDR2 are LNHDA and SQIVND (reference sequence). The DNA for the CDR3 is TGTGCCAGTAGTATAGATTTCCGACGGTTCGTTTGGAGGGAGCAGCCCCAGCATTTT. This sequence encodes CASSIDFRRFVWREQPQHF.

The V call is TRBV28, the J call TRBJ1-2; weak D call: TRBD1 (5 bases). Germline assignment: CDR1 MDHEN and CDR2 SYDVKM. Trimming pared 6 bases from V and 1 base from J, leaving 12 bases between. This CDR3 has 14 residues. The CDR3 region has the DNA TGTGCCAGCAGCACCGGGGCCTATAACTATGGCTACACCTTC. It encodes CASSTGAYNYGYTF.

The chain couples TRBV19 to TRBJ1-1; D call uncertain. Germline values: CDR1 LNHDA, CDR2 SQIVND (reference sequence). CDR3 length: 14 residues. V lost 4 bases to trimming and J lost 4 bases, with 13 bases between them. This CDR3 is CASSTRMRGTEAFF. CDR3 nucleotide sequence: TGTGCCAGTAGTACCAGGATGAGAGGCACTGAAGCTTTCTTT.

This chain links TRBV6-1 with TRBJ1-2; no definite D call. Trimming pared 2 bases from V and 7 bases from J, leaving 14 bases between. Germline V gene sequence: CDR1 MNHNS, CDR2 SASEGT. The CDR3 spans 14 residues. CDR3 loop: CASSEFQVLGGYTF. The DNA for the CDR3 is TGTGCCAGCAGTGAATTCCAGGTACTAGGTGGCTACACCTTC.

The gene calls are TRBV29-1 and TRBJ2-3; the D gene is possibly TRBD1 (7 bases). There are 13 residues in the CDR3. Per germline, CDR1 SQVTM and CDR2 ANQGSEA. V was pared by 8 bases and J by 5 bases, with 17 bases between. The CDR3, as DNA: TGCAGCTCAGGAGGGCCAGGGGGAGATACGCAGTATTTT. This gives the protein CSSGGPGGDTQYF.

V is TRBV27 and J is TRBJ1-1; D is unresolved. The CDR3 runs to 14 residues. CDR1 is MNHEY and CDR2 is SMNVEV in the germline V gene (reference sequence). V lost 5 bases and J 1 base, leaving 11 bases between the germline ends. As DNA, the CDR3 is TGTGCCAGCAGTGACCCCTTTGGGAACACTGAAGCTTTCTTT. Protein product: CASSDPFGNTEAFF.

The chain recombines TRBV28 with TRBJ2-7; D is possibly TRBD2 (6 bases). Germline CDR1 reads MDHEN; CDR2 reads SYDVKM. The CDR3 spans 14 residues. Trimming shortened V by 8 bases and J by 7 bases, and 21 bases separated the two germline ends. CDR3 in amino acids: CASRTRDGSREQYF. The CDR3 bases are TGTGCCAGCCGTACCCGGGACGGGAGCAGGGAGCAGTACTTC.

The CDR3 DNA sequence: TGCGCCAGCAGCCAAGGTTACGGGAGGGCCGGGGAGCTGTTTTTT. It specifies CASSQGYGRAGELFF. The V gene is TRBV4-1, the J gene TRBJ2-2; 8 nucleotides align to TRBD2. The CDR3 has 15 amino acids. V lost 1 base to trimming and J lost 6 bases; unmatched junction nucleotides: 4. CDR1 MGHRA and CDR2 YSYEKL come from the germline V gene.

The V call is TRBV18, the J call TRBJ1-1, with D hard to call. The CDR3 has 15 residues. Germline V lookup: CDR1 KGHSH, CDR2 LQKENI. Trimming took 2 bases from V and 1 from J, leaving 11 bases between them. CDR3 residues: CASSPSPPGNTEAFF. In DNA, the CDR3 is TGTGCCAGCTCACCAAGTCCCCCGGGGAACACTGAAGCTTTCTTT.

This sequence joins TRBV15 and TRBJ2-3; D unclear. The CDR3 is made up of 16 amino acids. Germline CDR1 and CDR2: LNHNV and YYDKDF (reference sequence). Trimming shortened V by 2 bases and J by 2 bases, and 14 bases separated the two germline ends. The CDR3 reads CATSRNLPGTTDTQYF. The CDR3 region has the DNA TGTGCCACCAGCAGAAATCTCCCCGGAACCACAGATACGCAGTATTTT.

CDR3 region: CASSIVSGRAKDTQYF. CDR3 in DNA: TGTGCCAGTAGTATCGTTAGCGGGAGGGCCAAAGATACGCAGTATTTT. The chain uses TRBV19 and TRBJ2-3; 11 bases align to TRBD2. V gave up 3 bases and J gave up 5 bases; unmatched junction bases: 7. Per the germline V gene, CDR1 is LNHDA and CDR2 is SQIVND (reference sequence). The CDR3 runs 16 residues.

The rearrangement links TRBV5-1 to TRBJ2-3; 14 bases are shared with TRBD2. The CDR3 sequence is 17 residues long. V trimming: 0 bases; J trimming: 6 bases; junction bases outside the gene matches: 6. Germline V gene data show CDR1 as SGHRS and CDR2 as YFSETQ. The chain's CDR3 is CASSLAGTSGSPDTQYF. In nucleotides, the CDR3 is TGCGCCAGCAGCTTGGCCGGGACTAGCGGGAGCCCTGATACGCAGTATTTT.

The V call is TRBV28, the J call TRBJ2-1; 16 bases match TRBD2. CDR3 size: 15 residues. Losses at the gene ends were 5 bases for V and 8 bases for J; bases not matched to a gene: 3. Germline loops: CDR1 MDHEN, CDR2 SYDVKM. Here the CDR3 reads CASSEGTSGRDEQFF. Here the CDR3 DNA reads TGTGCCAGCAGTGAGGGGACTAGCGGGAGGGATGAGCAGTTCTTC.

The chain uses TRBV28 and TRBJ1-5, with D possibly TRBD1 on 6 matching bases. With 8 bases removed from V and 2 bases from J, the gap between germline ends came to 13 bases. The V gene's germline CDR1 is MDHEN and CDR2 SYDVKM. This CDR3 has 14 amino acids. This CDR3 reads CASGRTEGNQPQHF. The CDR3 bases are TGTGCCAGCGGAAGGACAGAGGGCAATCAGCCCCAGCATTTT.

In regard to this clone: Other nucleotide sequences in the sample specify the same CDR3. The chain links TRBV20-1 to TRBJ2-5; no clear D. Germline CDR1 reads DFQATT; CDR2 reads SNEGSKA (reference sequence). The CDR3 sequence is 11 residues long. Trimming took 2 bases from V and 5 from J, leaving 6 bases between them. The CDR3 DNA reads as TGCAGTGCTAGACCTTGGGAGACCCAGTACTTC. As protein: CSARPWETQYF.

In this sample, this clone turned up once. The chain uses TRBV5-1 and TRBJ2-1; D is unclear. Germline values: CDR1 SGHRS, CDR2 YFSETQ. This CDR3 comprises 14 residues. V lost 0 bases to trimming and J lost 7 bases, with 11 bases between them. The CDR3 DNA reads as TGCGCCAGCAGCTTGGGCCCACTCGGGAATGAGCAGTTCTTC. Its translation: CASSLGPLGNEQFF.